A selection of T cell receptor beta chains follows, all from one sample in a study of CD8 T cells in Susac syndrome. TCRdb re-called the immunoSEQ multiplex PCR reads through MiXCR, storing one row per CDR3 protein. Altogether about 120,000 distinct CDR3 sequences are present, less than 95% being singletons, with the ten largest covering about 0.12%. Sequencing used CD8+ T cells from PBMCs. These TCRs come from a human donor in good health. Both conserved end residues are part of each CDR3. A D gene is named only where the DNA matches it firmly. The size entry is marked missing in some rows and otherwise reads once, few, many or a size class.

NA NA TRBJ2-2 TRBV6-6 TGTGCCAGTAATCGGGGTCATAACACCAGACAGCTGTTTTTT CASNRGHNTRQLFF
once NA TRBJ1-2 TRBV19 TGTGCCAGCCGCACCGGGACACTATTAACCTATGGCTACACCTTC CASRTGTLLTYGYTF
NA NA TRBJ1-3 TRBV15 TGTGCCACCAGCATACCAGCTAGGCCGGGGACCATATATTTT CATSIPARPGTIYF
NA NA TRBJ2-2 TRBV21-1 TGTGCCAGCAACCTACTAGGTACCGGGGAGCTGTTTTTT CASNLLGTGELFF
NA NA TRBJ2-5 TRBV20-1 TGCGGGGGGACGGCCCAAGAGACCCAGTACTTC CGGTAQETQYF
NA TRBD2 TRBJ2-2 TRBV7-2 TGTGCCAGCAGCGCGGCACTAGCGGGAGCTCCCGGGGAGCTGTTTTTT CASSAALAGAPGELFF
NA TRBD1 TRBJ2-7 TRBV12-3/TRBV12-4 TGTGCCAGCAGTTTATATACAGGGGGCCAATCCTACGAGCAGTACTTC CASSLYTGGQSYEQYF
NA TRBD1 TRBJ2-3 TRBV7-2 TGTGCCAGCAGCTTACGGCAGGGGGCGAGTGATACGCAGTATTTT CASSLRQGASDTQYF
NA NA TRBJ1-2 TRBV12-5 TGTGCTAGTGGTTTGGGCCCGAAGGGCAGCCTCTATGGCTACACCTTC CASGLGPKGSLYGYTF
NA NA TRBJ2-1 TRBV20-1 TGCAGTGCTAGCGGGCGACCCTACAATGAGCAGTTCTTC CSASGRPYNEQFF
NA NA TRBJ2-7 TRBV20-1 TGCAGTGCTACGCCCAGGGGTTACTACGAGCAGTACTTC CSATPRGYYEQYF
NA TRBD2 TRBJ2-5 TRBV6-2/TRBV6-3 TGTGCCAGCAGCAACGCGGGGGGAGCCGAGACCCAGTACTTC CASSNAGGAETQYF
NA NA TRBJ1-1 TRBV4-3 TGCGCCAGCAGCCAAGAGACGAACACTGAAGGGGGTGACGAAGCTTTCTTT CASSQETNTEGGDEAFF
NA TRBD2 TRBJ2-1 TRBV7-2 TGTGCCAGCAGCTTAGGAGGGCTAGCGGGAGTGGAGGAGCAGTTCTTC CASSLGGLAGVEEQFF
NA NA TRBJ2-7 TRBV18 TGTGCCAGCTCACCGGAGTTACCCTACGAGCAGTACTTC CASSPELPYEQYF
NA NA TRBJ1-6 TRBV11-2 TGTGCCAGCCGGGATTTGGATTCACCCCTCCACTTT CASRDLDSPLHF
NA NA TRBJ2-7 TRBV7-2 TGTGCCAGCAGCGCAACTACAGGGAGGGAGCAGTACTTC CASSATTGREQYF
once NA TRBJ2-5 TRBV9 TGTGCCAGCAGCGGGAGGGACGAGGAGACCCAGTACTTC CASSGRDEETQYF
NA TRBD2 TRBJ2-5 TRBV6-6 TGTGCCAGCAGTCAGGGACTAGGCGGGACCCAGTACTTC CASSQGLGGTQYF
NA NA TRBJ1-6 TRBV5-1 TGCGCCAGCAGCTCAGCAGCCGGATCCCTTAATTCACCCCTCCACTTT CASSSAAGSLNSPLHF
NA NA TRBJ2-6 TRBV4-1 TGCGCCAGCAGCCAAGGTCCGGATCCCTCTGGGGCCAACGTCCTGACTTTC CASSQGPDPSGANVLTF
once NA TRBJ1-2 TRBV5-1 TGCGCCAGCAGCTTGGAAACGGCCTATGGCTACACCTTC CASSLETAYGYTF
NA TRBD2 TRBJ2-7 TRBV6-2/TRBV6-3 TGTGCCAGCACCTTAGCGGGCCCCTACGAGCAGTACTTC CASTLAGPYEQYF
NA TRBD1 TRBJ1-2 TRBV3-1 TGTGCCAGCAGCCGACAGGGTGGCTACACCTTC CASSRQGGYTF
NA NA TRBJ1-1 TRBV20-1 TGCAGTGCTAGAGAGTGGGGCCTGAACACTGAAGCTTTCTTT CSAREWGLNTEAFF
NA NA TRBJ2-5 TRBV7-9 TGTGCCAGCAGCCCAGGACCGGGCCAAGAGACCCAGTACTTC CASSPGPGQETQYF
NA NA TRBJ2-7 TRBV6-5 TGTGCCAGCAGTTCCCCCCGGGACTTCTCCTACGAGCAGTACTTC CASSSPRDFSYEQYF
NA NA TRBJ2-7 TRBV9 TGTGCCAGCAGCGTAGTTGAAGGGTACGAGCAGTACTTC CASSVVEGYEQYF
once NA TRBJ2-1 TRBV20-1 TGCAGTGCTAGAGATATCCGGGAGCAGTTCTTC CSARDIREQFF
NA NA TRBJ2-5 TRBV6-1 TGTGCCAGCAGTAGGGGAACAGAGACCCAGTACTTC CASSRGTETQYF
NA NA TRBJ2-3 TRBV27 TGTGCCAGCAGTCCCATAAGGGGGTCTTGGGATCGGAACACAGATACGCAGTATTTT CASSPIRGSWDRNTDTQYF
NA TRBD1 TRBJ2-7 TRBV9 TGTGCCAGCAGCTCTGGGACAGGCCGCGCTTCCTACGAGCAGTACTTC CASSSGTGRASYEQYF
NA TRBD1 TRBJ2-5 TRBV28 TGTGCCAGCAGTTCGAGACAGGGCGGAGAGACCCAGTACTTC CASSSRQGGETQYF
NA NA TRBJ2-5 TRBV5-1 TGCGCCAGCAGCTTGGGGGAAGAGACCCAGTACTTC CASSLGEETQYF
NA TRBD2 TRBJ2-7 TRBV20-1 TGCAGTGCTGGTCTAACTAGCGGGGGGGCGGCCAGGACCTACGAGCAGTACTTC CSAGLTSGGAARTYEQYF
NA NA TRBJ1-1 TRBV6-2/TRBV6-3 TGTGCCAGCAGGTCATCCGGGGGCACTGAAGCTTTCTTT CASRSSGGTEAFF
NA NA TRBJ2-6 TRBV7-6 TGTGCCAGCAGCTTGAAAGCCACTGGGGCCAACGTCCTGACTTTC CASSLKATGANVLTF
once TRBD2 TRBJ2-1 TRBV20-1 TGCAGTGCTCCCTCGGGAGGGATCTACGGTGAGCAGTTCTTC CSAPSGGIYGEQFF
NA TRBD1 TRBJ2-2 TRBV14 TGTGCCAGCAGCCAGGGCAGGACAGGGTACACCGGGGAGCTGTTTTTT CASSQGRTGYTGELFF
NA NA TRBJ2-1 TRBV13 TGTGCCAGCAGCCCCGGGGGCAATGAGCAGTTCTTC CASSPGGNEQFF
NA NA TRBJ2-3 TRBV14 TGTGCCAGCAGCCAATACAACAGGGTCACAGATACGCAGTATTTT CASSQYNRVTDTQYF
NA NA TRBJ1-1 TRBV21-1 TGTGCCAGCCCTAAGGGGGCGAACACTGAAGCTTTCTTT CASPKGANTEAFF